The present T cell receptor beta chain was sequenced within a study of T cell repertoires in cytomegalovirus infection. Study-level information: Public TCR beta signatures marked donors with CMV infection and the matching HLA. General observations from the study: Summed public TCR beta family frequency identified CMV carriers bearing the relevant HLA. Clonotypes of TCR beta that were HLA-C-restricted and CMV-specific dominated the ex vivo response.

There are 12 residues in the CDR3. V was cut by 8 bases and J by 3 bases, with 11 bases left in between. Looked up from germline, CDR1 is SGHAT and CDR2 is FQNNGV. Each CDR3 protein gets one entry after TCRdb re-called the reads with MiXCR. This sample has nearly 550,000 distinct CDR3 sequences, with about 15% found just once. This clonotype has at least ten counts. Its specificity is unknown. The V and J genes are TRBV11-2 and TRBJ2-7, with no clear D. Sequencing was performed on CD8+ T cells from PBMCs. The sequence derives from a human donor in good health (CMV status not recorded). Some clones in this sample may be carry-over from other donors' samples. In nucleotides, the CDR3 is TGTGCCAGCTCCGGGCAGTACTACGAGCAGTACTTC. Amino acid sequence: CASSGQYYEQYF.